Included here is one TCR beta chain sequence, with context. These data are taken from a study of CD8 T cells in Susac syndrome. The authors reverse transcribed 0.5 to 1 ug RNA with random hexamers. One entry per CDR3 protein results from TCRdb running MiXCR on the immunoSEQ multiplex PCR reads. The repertoire includes fewer than 65,000 distinct CDR3 sequences, 85% to 95% of them detected once, and 0.2% sits in the top ten. The CDR3 is made up of 15 amino acids. V dropped 3 bases and J dropped 0 bases, with 9 bases sitting between them. From germline, CDR1 is LNHDA and CDR2 SQIVND (reference sequence).

This sequence joins TRBV19 and TRBJ2-1; D is ambiguous. The sequencing input was CD8+ T cells from PBMCs. The sequence was collected from a human donor in good health. The CDR3 loop reads CASSIWGGSYNEQFF. For the CDR3, the DNA is TGTGCCAGTAGTATTTGGGGTGGCTCCTACAATGAGCAGTTCTTC.